This T cell receptor beta chain was documented in a study of control samples from healthy donors and cancer patients. Germline CDR1 and CDR2: SGHTA and FQGNSA. V was shortened by 5 bases and J by 2 bases, with 13 bases between the two germline ends. The CDR3 is 14 residues long. Assay used: immunoSEQ multiplex PCR; TCRdb lists only in-frame clones, some missing. The data show some 150,000 clones, with roughly 95% seen just once and 0.95% to 1.1% held by the top ten. The origin of this receptor is a woman aged 25 to 45 in good health. The sequencing sample was made of blood. The rearrangement uses TRBV7-2 and TRBJ2-7; D remains unclear. CDR3 in amino acids: CASSDLTFTYEQYF. The DNA of the CDR3 is TGTGCCAGCAGCGATCTGACATTTACCTACGAGCAGTACTTC.